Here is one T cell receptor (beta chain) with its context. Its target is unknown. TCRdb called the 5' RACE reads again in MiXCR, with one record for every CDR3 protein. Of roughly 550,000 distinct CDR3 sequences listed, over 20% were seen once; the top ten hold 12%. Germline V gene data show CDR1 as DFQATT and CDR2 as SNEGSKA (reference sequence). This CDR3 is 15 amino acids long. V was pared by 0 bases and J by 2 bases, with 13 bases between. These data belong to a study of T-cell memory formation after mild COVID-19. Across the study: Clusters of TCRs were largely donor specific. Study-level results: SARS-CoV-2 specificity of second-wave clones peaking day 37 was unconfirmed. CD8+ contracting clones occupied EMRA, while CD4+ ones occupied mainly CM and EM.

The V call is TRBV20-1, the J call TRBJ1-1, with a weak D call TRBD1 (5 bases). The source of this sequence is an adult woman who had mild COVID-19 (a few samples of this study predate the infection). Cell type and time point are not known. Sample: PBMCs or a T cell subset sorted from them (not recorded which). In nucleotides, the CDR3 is TGCAGTGCTAGAGATCCGGGGGTTTATAACACTGAAGCTTTCTTT. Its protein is CSARDPGVYNTEAFF.